Shown below are 30 T cell receptor beta chains from a single sample sequenced in a study of T cell repertoires in cytomegalovirus infection. TCRdb re-called the reads with MiXCR, one entry per CDR3 protein. Here the sample spans about 160,000 distinct CDR3 sequences, roughly 20% being singletons. No cognate antigen is known for these TCRs. Source: CD8+ T cells from cultured PBMCs, taken from culture after CMV antigen stimulation. The receptors were gathered from a human donor in good health (CMV status not recorded). Some clones in this sample may be carry-over from other donors' samples.

This clonotype was seen a handful of times. CDR3 coding DNA: TGCGCCAGCAGCCAAGATGTCGGAGCAGGGGATATAGCCTACGAGCAGTACTTC. Translation: CASSQDVGAGDIAYEQYF. The chain uses TRBV4-3 and TRBJ2-7; D is possibly TRBD1 (6 bases). Germline CDR1 is LGHNA and CDR2 is YSLEER. V shed 0 bases and J shed 2 bases, with 20 bases lying between them. CDR3 length equals 18 residues.

This clonotype was counted a few times. The chain recombines TRBV14 with TRBJ1-1, with a possible D match to TRBD1 (6 bases). V was cut by 6 bases and J by 6 bases, with 14 bases left in between. Germline CDR1 reads SGHDN; CDR2 reads FVKESK. The CDR3 is 13 residues long. CDR3 DNA sequence: TGTGCCAGCAGTCCTTCACAGGGTTCTGAAGCTTTCTTT. Translated, it gives CASSPSQGSEAFF.

This clonotype appeared many times. The chain links TRBV4-3 to TRBJ1-2, with TRBD1 as a possible D gene (5 bases). This CDR3 contains 17 residues. Germline values: CDR1 LGHNA, CDR2 YSLEER. With 0 bases removed from V and 3 bases from J, the gap between germline ends came to 17 bases. The DNA for the CDR3 is TGCGCCAGCAGCCAAGACGACGGGGGAAACGGTGACTATGGCTACACCTTC. Its translation is CASSQDDGGNGDYGYTF.

The chain carries TRBV4-2 and TRBJ2-3; tentative D call: TRBD1 (7 bases). Trimming shortened V by 1 base and J by 6 bases, and 29 bases separated the two germline ends. The CDR3 has 20 amino acids. The germline CDR1 and CDR2 sequences are LGHNA and YNFKEQ. The CDR3 is CASSQGPWGRQGGGADTQYF. CDR3 DNA: TGTGCCAGCAGCCAAGGCCCGTGGGGCCGACAGGGAGGAGGTGCGGATACGCAGTATTTT.

This clonotype was seen more than once but under ten times. The J gene is TRBJ1-3, the V gene TRBV6-5, with D hard to call. Germline lookup yields CDR1 MNHEY and CDR2 SVGAGI. This CDR3 contains 14 residues. V gave up 5 bases and J gave up 0 bases, with 8 bases separating them. The CDR3 spells CASSPQLSGNTIYF. The CDR3 bases are TGTGCCAGCAGTCCCCAGCTCTCTGGAAACACCATATATTTT.

This clonotype was counted only a few times. This sequence joins TRBV9 and TRBJ2-3; D ambiguous. The CDR3 covers 13 residues. The germline gives CDR1 SGDLS, CDR2 YYNGEE. V lost 0 bases and J 0 bases, leaving 2 bases between the germline ends. The CDR3 spells CASSVASTDTQYF. For the CDR3, the DNA is TGTGCCAGCAGCGTAGCTAGCACAGATACGCAGTATTTT.

J is TRBJ1-1 and V is TRBV6-5; no clear D gene. This CDR3 is built from 13 residues. The germline V gene encodes CDR1 MNHEY and CDR2 SVGAGI. The V end was cut by 6 bases, the J end by 1 base, with 9 bases between. In nucleotides, the CDR3 is TGTGCCAGCAGCGCCCCTTGGAACACTGAAGCTTTCTTT. Its translation is CASSAPWNTEAFF.

The chain carries TRBV25-1 and TRBJ1-1; D uncertain. V lost 1 base and J lost 5, with 14 bases in between. Germline values: CDR1 MGHDK, CDR2 SYGVNS. This CDR3 contains 15 residues. In nucleotides, the CDR3 is TGTGCCAGCAGTGAATTCCGACGGGTGGGGACTGAAGCTTTCTTT. This sequence encodes CASSEFRRVGTEAFF.

This clonotype appeared a few times. This chain connects TRBV7-9 to TRBJ2-3; 12 bases line up with TRBD2. Trimming took 7 bases from V and 2 from J; bases not matched to a gene: 10. The CDR3 is made up of 17 amino acids. Germline lookup yields CDR1 SEHNR and CDR2 FQNEAQ (reference sequence). CDR3 sequence (DNA): TGTGCCAGCACCAACCCGACTAGCGGGGGTCTCACAGATACGCAGTATTTT. Translation gives CASTNPTSGGLTDTQYF. The full variable domain, rest sourced from reference TRBV7-9 and TRBJ2-3, is DTGVSQNPRHKITKRGQNVTFRCDPISEHNRLYWYRQTLGQGPEFLTYFQNEAQLEKSRLLSDRFSAERPKGSFSTLEIQRTEQGDSAMYLCASTNPTSGGLTDTQYFGPGTRLTVL.

There are a few counts of this clonotype. The gene calls are TRBV2 and TRBJ1-1; D gene unclear. CDR3 length: 14 residues. V lost 5 bases, J lost 3 bases, and 13 bases lay in between. CDR1 and CDR2 from the germline V gene are SNHLY and FYNNEI. The CDR3 loop is CASSQEFLDTEAFF. The CDR3, as DNA: TGTGCCAGCAGTCAGGAGTTTTTGGACACTGAAGCTTTCTTT.

A few counts support this clonotype. The gene calls are TRBV4-1 and TRBJ2-7; D unclear. The V gene lost 0 bases and the J gene lost 0 bases, with 15 bases spanning the gap. Germline CDR1 MGHRA, CDR2 YSYEKL. This CDR3 spans 17 amino acids. The CDR3 region has the DNA TGCGCCAGCAGCCAAGATCTGAGAGAAGCCTTCTCCTACGAGCAGTACTTC. Translated: CASSQDLREAFSYEQYF.

The CDR3 loop reads CASSSSTGEGNQPQHF. The CDR3 bases are TGTGCCAGCAGTTCGTCGACAGGGGAGGGCAATCAGCCCCAGCATTTT. This chain uses TRBV12-3 or TRBV12-4 with TRBJ1-5; TRBD1 agrees at 8 bases. The trim removed 4 bases at V and 2 bases at J, leaving 7 bases unmatched. The CDR3 is 16 residues long.

This rearrangement joins TRBV7-4 to TRBJ2-3, with D possibly TRBD2 on 5 matching bases. The CDR3 loop spans 16 amino acids. V was trimmed by 4 bases and J by 3 bases, leaving 17 bases between them. Germline V gene sequence: CDR1 SGHVT, CDR2 SQSDAQ. The CDR3 sequence is CASSSGGTDRTDTQYF. Here the CDR3 DNA reads TGTGCCAGCAGCTCAGGAGGAACCGACCGAACAGATACGCAGTATTTT.

The rearrangement joins TRBV7-2 to TRBJ1-6; D might be TRBD1 (5 bases). Germline assignment: CDR1 SGHTA and CDR2 FQGNSA. V was shortened by 6 bases and J by 7 bases, with 13 bases between the two germline ends. The CDR3 is made up of 14 amino acids. As DNA, the CDR3 is TGTGCCAGCAGTAAGACAGTCTCAAATTCACCCCTCCACTTT. Its translation is CASSKTVSNSPLHF.

This chain links TRBV2 with TRBJ1-1, with D perhaps matching TRBD1 (6 bases). The CDR3 covers 13 residues. The germline V gene encodes CDR1 SNHLY and CDR2 FYNNEI. With 10 bases removed from V and 4 bases from J, the gap between germline ends came to 16 bases. CDR3 in amino acids: CATPSRGGTEAFF. As DNA, the CDR3 is TGTGCCACCCCGAGCAGGGGAGGCACTGAAGCTTTCTTT.

This clonotype was picked up a small number of times. The CDR3 reads CASSQDRGGGNQPQHF. The CDR3 bases are TGCGCCAGCAGCCAAGATAGAGGGGGAGGCAATCAGCCCCAGCATTTT. This chain connects TRBV4-3 to TRBJ1-5, with D possibly matching TRBD1 (6 bases). Per germline, CDR1 LGHNA and CDR2 YSLEER. V was clipped by 0 bases and J by 2 bases, with 11 bases between them. CDR3 size: 16 residues.

This clonotype came up a few times. The chain has TRBV7-2 and TRBJ1-1; a possible D gene is TRBD1 (5 bases). Trimming took 1 base from V and 1 from J, leaving 13 bases between them. The germline CDR1 and CDR2 sequences are SGHTA and FQGNSA. There are 16 residues in the CDR3. The CDR3 loop reads CASSLVGVVGNTEAFF. The DNA for the CDR3 is TGTGCCAGCAGCTTAGTGGGGGTGGTAGGGAACACTGAAGCTTTCTTT.

This clonotype was recorded only once. The V gene is TRBV11-1, the J gene TRBJ2-5, with D uncertain. CDR3 length equals 14 residues. The V and J ends lost 1 base and 1 base respectively, with 7 bases between them. Looked up from germline, CDR1 is SGHAT and CDR2 is FQDESV (reference sequence). The CDR3: CASSLGLLQETQYF. The DNA of the CDR3 is TGTGCCAGCAGCTTAGGGCTACTCCAAGAGACCCAGTACTTC.

This clonotype showed up just a few times. The rearrangement joins TRBV12-3 or TRBV12-4 to TRBJ2-1, with unresolved D. This CDR3 comprises 13 residues. V was trimmed by 2 bases and J by 0 bases, leaving 2 bases between them. CDR3 sequence reads: CASSLTSYNEQFF. The CDR3 DNA sequence: TGTGCCAGCAGTTTAACCTCCTACAATGAGCAGTTCTTC.

The chain joins TRBV6-6 to TRBJ1-6; TRBD1 agrees at 9 bases. The CDR3 extends over 14 amino acids. Germline V gene data show CDR1 as MNHNY and CDR2 as SVGAGI (reference sequence). Trimming at V came to 6 bases and at J to 11 bases, leaving 8 bases not matched to a gene. CDR3 sequence reads: CASSQDRGFTPLHF. The CDR3 bases are TGTGCCAGCAGCCAGGACAGGGGATTTACACCCCTCCACTTT.

Many counts were recorded for this clonotype. The chain has TRBV6-7 and TRBJ2-7; TRBD1 might be the D (6 bases). TRBV6-7 is filed as an ORF, its function uncertain. V lost 0 bases and J lost 6, with 9 bases in between. The CDR3 runs 13 residues. CDR3: CASSYSTGFEQYF. DNA of the CDR3: TGTGCCAGCAGTTACTCAACAGGGTTCGAGCAGTACTTC.

A few counts support this clonotype. V and J are TRBV6-6 and TRBJ2-1; 7 bases map to TRBD1. The V segment lost 2 bases and the J segment 2 bases; nucleotides outside the gene matches: 6. In germline, CDR1 is MNHNY, CDR2 SVGAGI (reference sequence). CDR3 size: 16 residues. The chain's CDR3 is CASSYTHRGPYNEQFF. The CDR3 DNA follows: TGTGCCAGCAGTTACACTCACAGGGGCCCCTACAATGAGCAGTTCTTC.

This chain connects TRBV7-2 to TRBJ1-5; a weak D match, TRBD1 (6 bases). Germline V lookup: CDR1 SGHTA, CDR2 FQGNSA. V dropped 2 bases and J dropped 9 bases, with 23 bases sitting between them. CDR3 length: 17 residues. In DNA, the CDR3 is TGTGCCAGCAGCTTAAGGTTGGACAGCGCATGGCGGCGGCCCCAGCATTTT. Encoded protein: CASSLRLDSAWRRPQHF. Looking up the rest from reference TRBV7-2 and TRBJ1-5 gives the full variable domain: GAGVSQSPSNKVTEKGKDVELRCDPISGHTALYWYRQSLGQGLEFLIYFQGNSAPDKSGLPSDRFSAERTGGSVSTLTIQRTQQEDSAVYLCASSLRLDSAWRRPQHFGDGTRLSIL.

The V gene is TRBV6-6, the J gene TRBJ1-1, with D unclear. V was trimmed by 5 bases and J by 5 bases, leaving 12 bases between them. Per the germline V gene, CDR1 is MNHNY and CDR2 is SVGAGI (reference sequence). The CDR3 loop spans 13 amino acids. CDR3 protein: CASSISVGTEAFF. The CDR3 DNA follows: TGTGCCAGCAGTATCTCGGTGGGGACTGAAGCTTTCTTT.

This clonotype was detected once. The chain recombines TRBV2 with TRBJ2-3, with D perhaps TRBD1 or TRBD2 (6 bases each). The CDR3 runs 15 residues. Trimming took off 1 base at V and 2 bases at J, with 10 bases between the two ends. Per the germline V gene, CDR1 is SNHLY and CDR2 is FYNNEI. CDR3 bases: TGTGCCAGCAGTGAAGAGTCGGGGGCCACAGATACGCAGTATTTT. Residues: CASSEESGATDTQYF. Looking up the rest from reference TRBV2 and TRBJ2-3 gives the full variable domain: EPEVTQTPSHQVTQMGQEVILRCVPISNHLYFYWYRQILGQKVEFLVSFYNNEISEKSEIFDDQFSVERPDGSNFTLKIRSTKLEDSAMYFCASSEESGATDTQYFGPGTRLTVL.

The chain employs TRBV19 and TRBJ1-4, with a possible D match to TRBD1 (5 bases). In germline, CDR1 is LNHDA, CDR2 SQIVND (reference sequence). The CDR3 contains 15 residues. V shed 10 bases and J shed 2 bases, with 17 bases lying between them. In nucleotides, the CDR3 is TGTGCCACCGCGGGGGGTCAATATACTAATGAAAAACTGTTTTTT. It yields the protein CATAGGQYTNEKLFF.

V gene TRBV7-6 combines with J gene TRBJ1-6, with D perhaps TRBD1 (5 bases). V shed 2 bases and J shed 8 bases, with 16 bases lying between them. Germline CDR1 and CDR2: SGHVS and FNYEAQ. This CDR3 region has 16 residues. The CDR3 loop reads CASSLRTGMADSPLHF. In DNA, the CDR3 is TGTGCCAGCAGCTTAAGAACAGGAATGGCGGATTCACCCCTCCACTTT.

This chain links TRBV7-2 with TRBJ2-7; D is ambiguous. The CDR3 length is 14 residues. Germline CDR1 SGHTA, CDR2 FQGNSA. Trimming left V 0 bases short and J 3 bases short, with 9 bases between. The chain's CDR3 is CASSLASGDYEQYF. For the CDR3, the DNA is TGTGCCAGCAGCTTAGCCTCGGGCGACTACGAGCAGTACTTC.

The CDR3: CASSLDGAYNSPLHF. The CDR3 DNA sequence: TGTGCCAGCAGCTTAGACGGAGCCTATAATTCACCCCTCCACTTT. The chain carries TRBV7-8 and TRBJ1-6, with no clear D. CDR1 and CDR2 from the germline V gene are SGHVS and FQNEAQ. Trimming removed 1 base from V and 2 bases from J, with 6 bases in between. CDR3 length: 15 residues.

The rearrangement joins TRBV7-6 to TRBJ2-1, with D possibly matching TRBD1 (5 bases). V was cut by 2 bases and J by 4 bases, with 9 bases left in between. Germline loops: CDR1 SGHVS, CDR2 FNYEAQ. The CDR3 extends over 14 amino acids. CDR3 in amino acids: CASSLSSGYNEQFF. The CDR3, as DNA: TGTGCCAGCAGCTTAAGCTCAGGGTACAATGAGCAGTTCTTC.